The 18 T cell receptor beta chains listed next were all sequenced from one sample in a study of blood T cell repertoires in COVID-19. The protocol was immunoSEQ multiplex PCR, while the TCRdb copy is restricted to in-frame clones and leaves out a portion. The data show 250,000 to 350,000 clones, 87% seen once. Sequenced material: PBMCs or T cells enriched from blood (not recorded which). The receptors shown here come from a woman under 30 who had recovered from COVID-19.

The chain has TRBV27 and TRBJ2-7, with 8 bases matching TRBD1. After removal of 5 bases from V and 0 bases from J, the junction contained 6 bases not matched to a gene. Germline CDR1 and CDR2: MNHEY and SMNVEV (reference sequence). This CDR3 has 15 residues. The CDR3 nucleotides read TGTGCCAGCAGTCGGGACAGGAGGAGCTCCTACGAGCAGTACTTC. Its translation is CASSRDRRSSYEQYF.

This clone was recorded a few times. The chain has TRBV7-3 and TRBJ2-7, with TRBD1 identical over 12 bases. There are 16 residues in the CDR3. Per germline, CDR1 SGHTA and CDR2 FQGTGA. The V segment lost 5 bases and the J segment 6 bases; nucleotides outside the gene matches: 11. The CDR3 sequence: CASSINGGQGAGEQYF. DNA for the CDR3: TGTGCCAGCAGCATAAATGGGGGACAGGGGGCCGGCGAGCAGTACTTC.

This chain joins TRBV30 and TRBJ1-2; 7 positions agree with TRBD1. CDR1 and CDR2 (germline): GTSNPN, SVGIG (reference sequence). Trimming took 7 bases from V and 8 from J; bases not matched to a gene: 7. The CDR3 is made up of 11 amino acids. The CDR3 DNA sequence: TGTGCCTCGACAGGGCCGAAGGGCTACACCTTC. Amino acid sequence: CASTGPKGYTF.

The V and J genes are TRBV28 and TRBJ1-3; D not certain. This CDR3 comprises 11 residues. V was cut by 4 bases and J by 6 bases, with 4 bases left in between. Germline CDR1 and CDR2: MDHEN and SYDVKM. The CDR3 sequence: CASSSVNTIYF. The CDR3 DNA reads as TGTGCCAGCAGTTCCGTAAACACCATATATTTT.

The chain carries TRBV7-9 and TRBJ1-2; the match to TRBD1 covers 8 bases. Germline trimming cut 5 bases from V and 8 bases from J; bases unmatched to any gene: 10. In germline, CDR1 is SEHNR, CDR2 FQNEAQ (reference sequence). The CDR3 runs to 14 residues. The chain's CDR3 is CASSPRWTGSGYTF. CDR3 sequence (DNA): TGTGCCAGCAGCCCCCGCTGGACAGGGAGCGGCTACACCTTC.

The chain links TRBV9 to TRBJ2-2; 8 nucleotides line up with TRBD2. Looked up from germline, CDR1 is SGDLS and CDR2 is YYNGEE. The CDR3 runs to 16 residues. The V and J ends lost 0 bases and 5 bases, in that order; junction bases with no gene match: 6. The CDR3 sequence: CASSVDSGVTTGELFF. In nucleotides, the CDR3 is TGTGCCAGCAGCGTAGATAGCGGGGTTACAACCGGGGAGCTGTTTTTT.

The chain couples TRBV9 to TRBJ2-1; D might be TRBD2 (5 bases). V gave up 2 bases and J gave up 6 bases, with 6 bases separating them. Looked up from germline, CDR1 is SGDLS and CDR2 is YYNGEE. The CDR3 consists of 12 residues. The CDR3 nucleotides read TGTGCCAGCAGCGTCGGGATCAATGAGCAGTTCTTC. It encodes CASSVGINEQFF.

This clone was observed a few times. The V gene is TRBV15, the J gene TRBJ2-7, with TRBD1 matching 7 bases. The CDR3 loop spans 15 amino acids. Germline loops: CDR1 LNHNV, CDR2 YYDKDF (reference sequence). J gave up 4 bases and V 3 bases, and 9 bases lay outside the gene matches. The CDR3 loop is CATSSRTGSGYEQYF. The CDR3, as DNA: TGTGCCACCAGCAGCCGGACAGGCTCTGGATACGAGCAGTACTTC.

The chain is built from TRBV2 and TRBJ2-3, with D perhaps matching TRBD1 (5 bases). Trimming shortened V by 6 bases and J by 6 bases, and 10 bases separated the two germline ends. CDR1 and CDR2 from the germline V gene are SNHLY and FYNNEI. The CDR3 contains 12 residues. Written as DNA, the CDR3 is TGTGCCAGCAGCCAGACAGACGATACGCAGTATTTT. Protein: CASSQTDDTQYF.

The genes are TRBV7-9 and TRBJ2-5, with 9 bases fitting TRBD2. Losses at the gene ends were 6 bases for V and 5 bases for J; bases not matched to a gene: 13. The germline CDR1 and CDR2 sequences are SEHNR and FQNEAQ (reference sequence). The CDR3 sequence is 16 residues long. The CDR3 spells CASRHLIAGARETQYF. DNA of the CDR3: TGTGCCAGCAGGCACCTCATAGCGGGAGCACGCGAGACCCAGTACTTC.

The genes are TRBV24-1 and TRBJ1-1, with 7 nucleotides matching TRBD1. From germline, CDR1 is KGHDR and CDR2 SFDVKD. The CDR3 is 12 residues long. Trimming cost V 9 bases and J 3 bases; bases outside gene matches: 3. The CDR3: CATPQGDTEAFF. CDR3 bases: TGTGCCACCCCTCAGGGGGACACTGAAGCTTTCTTT.

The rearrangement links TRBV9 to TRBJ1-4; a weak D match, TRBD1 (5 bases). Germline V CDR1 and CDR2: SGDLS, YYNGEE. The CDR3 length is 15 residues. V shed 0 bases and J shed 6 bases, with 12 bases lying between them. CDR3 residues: CASSVGATEDEKLFF. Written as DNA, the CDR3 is TGTGCCAGCAGCGTAGGGGCGACAGAAGATGAAAAACTGTTTTTT.

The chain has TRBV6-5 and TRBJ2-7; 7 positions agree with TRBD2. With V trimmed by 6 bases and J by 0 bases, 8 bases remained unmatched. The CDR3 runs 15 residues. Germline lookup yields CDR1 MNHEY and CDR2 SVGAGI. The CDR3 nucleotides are TGTGCCAGCAGGACTCAGGAGCGGGGCTCCTACGAGCAGTACTTC. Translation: CASRTQERGSYEQYF.

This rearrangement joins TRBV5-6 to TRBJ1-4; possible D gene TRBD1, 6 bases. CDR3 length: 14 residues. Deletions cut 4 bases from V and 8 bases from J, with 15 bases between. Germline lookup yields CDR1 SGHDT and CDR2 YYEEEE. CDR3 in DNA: TGTGCCAGCAGCCCGAGGGGGTTCGGCGAAAAACTGTTTTTT. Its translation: CASSPRGFGEKLFF.

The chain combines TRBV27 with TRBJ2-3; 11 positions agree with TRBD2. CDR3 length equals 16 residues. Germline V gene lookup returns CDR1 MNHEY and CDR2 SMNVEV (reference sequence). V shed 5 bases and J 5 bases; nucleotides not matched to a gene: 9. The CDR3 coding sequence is TGTGCCAGCAGTCTACGAGGTAGCGGGGGGGGAGATACGCAGTATTTT. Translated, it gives CASSLRGSGGGDTQYF.

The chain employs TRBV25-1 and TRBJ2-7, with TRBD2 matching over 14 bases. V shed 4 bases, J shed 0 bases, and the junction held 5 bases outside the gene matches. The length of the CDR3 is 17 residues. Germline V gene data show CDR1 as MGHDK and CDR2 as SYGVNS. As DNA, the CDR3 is TGTGCCAGCAGTGGACTAGCGGGGGGGGTCCACTCCTACGAGCAGTACTTC. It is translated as CASSGLAGGVHSYEQYF.

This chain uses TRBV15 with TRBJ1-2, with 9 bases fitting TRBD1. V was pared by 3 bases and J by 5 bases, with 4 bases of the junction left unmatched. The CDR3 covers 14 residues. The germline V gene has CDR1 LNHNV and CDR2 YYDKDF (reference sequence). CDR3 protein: CATSRDRGYYGYTF. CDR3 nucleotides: TGTGCCACCAGCAGGGACAGGGGATATTATGGCTACACCTTC. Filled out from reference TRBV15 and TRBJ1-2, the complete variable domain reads DAMVIQNPRYQVTQFGKPVTLSCSQTLNHNVMYWYQQKSSQAPKLLFHYYDKDFNNEADTPDNFQSRRPNTSFCFLDIRSPGLGDTAMYLCATSRDRGYYGYTFGSGTRLTVV.

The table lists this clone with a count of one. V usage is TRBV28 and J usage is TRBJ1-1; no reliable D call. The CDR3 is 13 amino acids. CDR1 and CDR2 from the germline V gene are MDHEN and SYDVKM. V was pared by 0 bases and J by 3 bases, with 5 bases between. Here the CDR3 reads CASSLWEDTEAFF. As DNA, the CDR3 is TGTGCCAGCAGTTTATGGGAGGACACTGAAGCTTTCTTT.